These T cell receptor beta chains were read from a single sample in a study of cytomegalovirus exposure and HLA in healthy donors. Assay: immunoSEQ multiplex PCR; the TCRdb copy retains only in-frame clones and omits some. The top ten hold less than 8% of the sample, which has more than 65,000 clones, about two thirds seen once. The sample consisted of PBMCs. The origin of the receptors is a woman between 45 and 60 years old in good health and CMV-seropositive. The CDR3 runs from the conserved cysteine through the conserved F or W. A D gene is named only where the DNA matches it firmly. Clone size is given for some rows only: seen once, a few or many times, or a class if the clone is expanded.

TRBD1	.	TRBV7-8	TRBJ1-1	CASSFSGPGGHTEAFF	TGTGCCAGCAGCTTCAGCGGCCCAGGGGGCCACACTGAAGCTTTCTTT
.	.	TRBV19	TRBJ1-6	CASKGGPKLHSPLHF	TGTGCCAGTAAGGGGGGGCCCAAACTTCATTCACCCCTCCACTTT
TRBD2	.	TRBV9	TRBJ2-3	CASSVGSSGGGTDTQYF	TGTGCCAGCAGCGTAGGGTCTAGCGGGGGGGGCACAGATACGCAGTATTTT
.	.	TRBV11-3	TRBJ2-5	CASAGSGETQYF	TGTGCCAGCGCGGGTTCTGGGGAGACCCAGTACTTC
TRBD1	.	TRBV6-5	TRBJ1-2	CASTSDRVFYGYTF	TGTGCCAGCACTTCGGACAGGGTTTTCTATGGCTACACCTTC
.	.	TRBV6-4	TRBJ2-3	CASSDSWTSTDTQYF	TGTGCCAGCAGTGACTCGTGGACATCCACAGATACGCAGTATTTT
.	.	TRBV7-9	TRBJ1-2	CASSLGAGREHYGYTF	TGTGCCAGCAGCTTGGGGGCAGGGAGGGAACACTATGGCTACACCTTC
TRBD1	.	TRBV7-6	TRBJ2-7	CASSSTGTASYEQYF	TGTGCCAGCAGCAGTACCGGGACAGCCTCCTACGAGCAGTACTTC
TRBD2	.	TRBV5-6	TRBJ2-3	CASSRQAGGVGFADTQYF	TGTGCCAGCAGTCGGCAAGCGGGGGGGGTAGGTTTCGCAGATACGCAGTATTTT
TRBD1	.	TRBV5-6	TRBJ1-2	CASSLRDRANYGYTF	TGTGCCAGCAGCCTCCGGGACAGGGCTAACTATGGCTACACCTTC
.	.	TRBV5-1	TRBJ2-1	CASSLVGIAEGNEQFF	TGCGCCAGCAGCTTGGTCGGAATTGCGGAGGGGAATGAGCAGTTCTTC
TRBD2	.	TRBV4-2	TRBJ2-2	CASRGGGAVGELFF	TGTGCCAGCAGGGGCGGGGGGGCGGTCGGGGAGCTGTTTTTT
.	.	TRBV5-1	TRBJ2-7	CASSSQGYEQYF	TGCGCCAGCAGCTCTCAGGGTTACGAGCAGTACTTC
.	.	TRBV5-1	TRBJ2-5	CASSFTAQQETQYF	TGCGCCAGCAGCTTTACAGCCCAACAAGAGACCCAGTACTTC
.	.	TRBV7-9	TRBJ1-2	CSSSRQEGYTF	TGTTCCAGCTCTCGACAAGAAGGCTACACCTTC
.	few	TRBV2	TRBJ1-2	CASGHGYTF	TGTGCCAGCGGGCATGGCTACACCTTC
TRBD1	once	TRBV15	TRBJ1-5	CATSRDQGAPGQPQHF	TGTGCCACCAGCAGAGATCAGGGGGCCCCTGGGCAGCCCCAGCATTTT
TRBD2	few	TRBV7-9	TRBJ2-5	CASSRWSTSLQETQYF	TGTGCCAGCAGCAGATGGTCGACTAGCCTTCAAGAGACCCAGTACTTC
.	.	TRBV21-1	TRBJ1-5	CASEVGDQPQHF	TGTGCCAGCGAAGTCGGGGATCAGCCCCAGCATTTT
.	.	TRBV27	TRBJ1-1	CASRPLEVGTEAFF	TGTGCCAGCAGACCCTTGGAGGTGGGTACTGAAGCTTTCTTT
.	.	TRBV7-9	TRBJ2-5	CASRGAETQYF	TGTGCCAGCAGGGGGGCGGAGACCCAGTACTTC
.	.	TRBV18	TRBJ1-5	CASSPHSNQPQHF	TGTGCCAGCTCACCTCATAGCAATCAGCCCCAGCATTTT
.	.	TRBV19	TRBJ1-2	CASSTTGQNGYTF	TGTGCCAGTAGTACAACCGGACAGAATGGCTACACCTTC
.	few	TRBV5-6	TRBJ2-1	CASREPGTLNEQFF	TGTGCCAGCAGGGAACCCGGGACACTAAATGAGCAGTTCTTC
TRBD1	few	TRBV30	TRBJ2-1	CAWLWGRGRNEQFF	TGTGCCTGGCTATGGGGCAGGGGGAGAAATGAGCAGTTCTTC
.	few	TRBV7-9	TRBJ1-6	CSSSSERSSSYNSPLHF	TGTTCCAGCAGCTCGGAACGGAGTAGCTCCTATAATTCACCCCTCCACTTT
.	.	TRBV29-1	TRBJ1-4	CSVEAPTGRANEKLFF	TGCAGCGTTGAAGCCCCCACAGGGAGGGCTAATGAAAAACTGTTTTTT
.	few	TRBV19	TRBJ2-5	CASSMGPGLEETQYF	TGTGCCAGTAGTATGGGTCCGGGACTGGAAGAGACCCAGTACTTC
.	.	TRBV27	TRBJ1-4	CASSLFRGGEKLFF	TGTGCCAGCAGTTTATTCCGCGGGGGGGAAAAACTGTTTTTT
.	.	TRBV19	TRBJ1-4	CASRNPEEKLFF	TGTGCCAGTAGAAACCCCGAGGAAAAACTGTTTTTT
.	.	TRBV30	TRBJ1-5	CAWSGGGGGQPQHF	TGTGCCTGGAGTGGAGGCGGGGGGGGTCAGCCCCAGCATTTT
TRBD2	few	TRBV4-1	TRBJ2-5	CASSQDTPAGGQETQYF	TGCGCCAGCAGCCAAGATACCCCCGCGGGGGGCCAAGAGACCCAGTACTTC
TRBD1	once	TRBV28	TRBJ1-5	CASSHQGARNQPQHF	TGTGCCAGCAGTCACCAGGGGGCCCGCAATCAGCCCCAGCATTTT
TRBD2	.	TRBV7-6	TRBJ2-2	CASSLQRGGRAGELFF	TGTGCCAGCAGCTTACAGCGGGGGGGCCGAGCCGGGGAGCTGTTTTTT
.	.	TRBV6-1	TRBJ1-2	CASSEAYGESYGYTF	TGTGCCAGCAGTGAAGCTTACGGTGAATCCTATGGCTACACCTTC
TRBD1	.	TRBV19	TRBJ1-2	CASSNREGQANYGYTF	TGTGCCAGTAGTAATCGAGAGGGACAGGCTAACTATGGCTACACCTTC
.	.	TRBV18	TRBJ2-2	CASSGLTEINTGELFF	TGTGCCAGCTCGGGGTTGACAGAAATTAACACCGGGGAGCTGTTTTTT
TRBD1	.	TRBV9	TRBJ1-2	CASSVDRDRGYGYTF	TGTGCCAGCAGCGTAGACCGGGACAGGGGCTATGGCTACACCTTC
TRBD1	few	TRBV13	TRBJ2-7	CASSRGQGVGEQYF	TGTGCCAGCAGCAGAGGACAGGGAGTCGGCGAGCAGTACTTC
.	.	TRBV29-1	TRBJ2-3	CSVRQERRDTQYF	TGCAGCGTCCGCCAAGAGCGGAGGGATACGCAGTATTTT
.	.	TRBV21-1	TRBJ2-3	CAEKQLRRVTQYF	TGTGCCGAGAAACAGCTAAGGAGGGTTACGCAGTATTTT
.	.	TRBV6-6	TRBJ2-4	CASSPRGNIQYF	TGTGCCAGCAGCCCCAGAGGAAACATTCAGTACTTC
.	few	TRBV7-7	TRBJ2-2	CASSPAGGTGELFF	TGTGCTAGCAGCCCTGCCGGTGGCACCGGGGAGCTGTTTTTT
TRBD1	.	TRBV4-1	TRBJ2-1	CASSQDDRGAYNEQFF	TGCGCCAGCAGCCAAGATGACAGGGGGGCCTACAATGAGCAGTTCTTC
.	.	TRBV9	TRBJ2-6	CASSAQDSGANVLTF	TGTGCCAGCAGCGCACAGGATTCTGGGGCCAACGTCCTGACTTTC
.	.	TRBV9	TRBJ2-3	CASSIGGGAGTDTQYF	TGTGCCAGCAGCATAGGGGGAGGGGCCGGCACAGATACGCAGTATTTT
TRBD1	.	TRBV7-3	TRBJ1-2	CASSLTGQGILVNYGYTF	TGTGCCAGCAGCTTAACGGGACAGGGGATTTTAGTGAACTATGGCTACACCTTC
.	few	TRBV7-2	TRBJ2-1	CASSLAGRDNEQFF	TGTGCCAGCAGCTTAGCGGGCCGTGACAATGAGCAGTTCTTC
.	.	TRBV7-9	TRBJ1-2	CASSTQPGTNYGYTF	TGTGCCAGCAGTACCCAGCCGGGGACTAACTATGGCTACACCTTC
.	few	TRBV28	TRBJ2-2	CASVNRGPRGTGELFF	TGTGCCAGCGTAAACAGGGGCCCCCGGGGGACCGGGGAGCTGTTTTTT
.	.	TRBV5-4	TRBJ1-5	CASSSTDSNQPQHF	TGTGCCAGCAGCTCGACAGATAGCAATCAGCCCCAGCATTTT
.	.	TRBV6-1	TRBJ2-5	CASSEESRVKTQYF	TGTGCCAGCAGTGAAGAAAGCAGGGTAAAGACCCAGTACTTC
.	few	TRBV5-4	TRBJ1-2	CASSLDRENGYTF	TGTGCCAGCAGCTTGGACAGGGAAAATGGCTACACCTTC
.	.	TRBV7-9	TRBJ1-1	CASTTRAENTEAFF	TGTGCCAGCACCACCAGGGCAGAGAACACTGAAGCTTTCTTC
TRBD2	.	TRBV5-1	TRBJ2-3	CASSLTTSGGSTDTQYF	TGCGCCAGCAGCCTAACGACTAGCGGGGGGTCCACAGATACGCAGTATTTT
TRBD2	.	TRBV4-1	TRBJ2-5	CASSQSSSGGANSIQYF	TGCGCCAGCAGCCAATCCTCTAGCGGGGGGGCCAATAGCATCCAGTACTTC
.	.	TRBV11-2	TRBJ1-1	CASSLAIQENTEAFF	TGTGCCAGCAGCTTAGCTATACAGGAGAACACTGAAGCTTTCTTT